What follows are 15 T cell receptor beta chains derived from one specimen sequenced in a study of blood T cell repertoires in COVID-19. Profiling relied on immunoSEQ multiplex PCR, and the TCRdb table lists in-frame clones only, not all of them. The profile shows 150,000 to 200,000 clones, approximately 80% of them singletons. Sequencing was carried out using peripheral blood. Source of these receptors: a woman in her 70s with COVID-19, enrolled during active disease.

This chain joins TRBV6-5 and TRBJ2-2; D unresolved. In germline, CDR1 is MNHEY, CDR2 SVGAGI. V was cut by 2 bases and J by 5 bases, with 6 bases left in between. This CDR3 spans 13 amino acids. The DNA for the CDR3 is TGTGCCAGCAGTTACCAGAAGACCGGGGAGCTGTTTTTT. Residues: CASSYQKTGELFF.

The rearrangement links TRBV2 to TRBJ1-1; TRBD1 agrees at 8 bases. Germline V gene lookup returns CDR1 SNHLY and CDR2 FYNNEI. This CDR3 has 15 amino acids. With 2 bases clipped from V and 4 bases from J, the junction kept 6 bases outside the gene matches. CDR3 protein: CASSESQGESTEAFF. The DNA of the CDR3 is TGTGCCAGCAGTGAATCACAGGGGGAGAGCACTGAAGCTTTCTTT.

The chain is built from TRBV28 and TRBJ1-2; D is ambiguous. CDR1 and CDR2 from the germline V gene are MDHEN and SYDVKM. Trimming pared 3 bases from V and 7 bases from J, leaving 18 bases between. The CDR3 runs to 15 residues. The CDR3: CASSFRGRNLGGYTF. In DNA form, the CDR3 reads TGTGCCAGCAGTTTCCGTGGCAGGAACCTCGGTGGCTACACCTTC.

The J gene is TRBJ1-4, the V gene TRBV28, with 9 bases that match TRBD1. J was trimmed by 10 bases and V by 3 bases; bases with no gene match: 12. In germline, CDR1 is MDHEN, CDR2 SYDVKM. This CDR3 comprises 16 residues. In DNA, the CDR3 is TGTGCCAGCAGTTTCTCAATCGGGACAGGGACAGGAAAACTGTTTTTT. It translates to CASSFSIGTGTGKLFF.

V gene TRBV4-1 combines with J gene TRBJ1-5; 8 nucleotides align to TRBD1. The ends lost 1 base at V and 7 bases at J; junction bases unmatched: 6. The CDR3 totals 15 residues. Germline-derived CDR1 and CDR2 are MGHRA and YSYEKL. The CDR3 is CASSQGDRLEQPQHF. The CDR3 DNA reads TGCGCCAGCAGCCAAGGGGACAGGCTAGAACAGCCCCAGCATTTT.

The chain couples TRBV6-1 to TRBJ1-5, with D uncertain. CDR1 is MNHNS, CDR2 SASEGT, per germline. V was trimmed by 1 base and J by 6 bases, leaving 13 bases between them. The CDR3 runs to 15 residues. CDR3 sequence (DNA): TGTGCCAGCAGTGAAGGGGTAAAGGAGGCTCAGCCCCAGCATTTT. It encodes CASSEGVKEAQPQHF.

This clone was seen a single time. The gene calls are TRBV18 and TRBJ1-3, with 9 bases aligning to TRBD1. The CDR3 extends over 17 amino acids. Germline V gives CDR1 KGHSH, CDR2 LQKENI. V dropped 4 bases and J dropped 0; count of bases not matched to a gene: 7. The CDR3 spells CASSHQPGQGSGNTIYF. DNA for the CDR3: TGTGCCAGCTCACACCAACCGGGACAGGGCTCTGGAAACACCATATATTTT.

The count of this clone is one. The genes are TRBV6-2 or TRBV6-3 and TRBJ2-2; 14 bases align to TRBD2. The germline V gene encodes CDR1 MNHEY and CDR2 SVGEGT. The CDR3 is 19 residues long. The V segment lost 0 bases and the J segment 2 bases; nucleotides outside the gene matches: 5. The chain's CDR3 is CASSYSRGLAGVNTGELFF. The CDR3, as DNA: TGTGCCAGCAGTTACTCCCGGGGACTAGCGGGAGTAAACACCGGGGAGCTGTTTTTT.

This clone was observed a single time. The V and J genes are TRBV18 and TRBJ2-7; 13 bases map to TRBD2. Germline lookup yields CDR1 KGHSH and CDR2 LQKENI. The CDR3 runs 15 residues. The ends lost 3 bases at V and 7 bases at J; junction bases unmatched: 6. In DNA, the CDR3 is TGTGCCAGCTCACCTCGACTAGCGGGAGGTGATGAGCAGTACTTC. Protein product: CASSPRLAGGDEQYF.

Points on this clone: At the DNA level, this CDR3 is encoded by other sequences in the same sample as well. The chain uses TRBV6-5 and TRBJ1-1; a weak D match, TRBD1 (5 bases). This CDR3 is built from 13 residues. Trimming pared 6 bases from V and 2 bases from J, leaving 10 bases between. CDR1 is MNHEY and CDR2 is SVGAGI in the germline V gene. CDR3 bases: TGTGCCAGCAGCTTCACAGGAAACACTGAAGCTTTCTTT. This translates into CASSFTGNTEAFF.

This chain uses TRBV5-6 with TRBJ2-2; D gene uncertain. The CDR3 extends over 16 amino acids. The germline CDR1 and CDR2 sequences are SGHDT and YYEEEE. V shed 5 bases and J shed 0 bases, with 14 bases lying between them. The CDR3, as DNA: TGTGCCAGCAGTTTCCGCCGGGTTTCGAACACCGGGGAGCTGTTTTTT. Translating gives CASSFRRVSNTGELFF.

The chain links TRBV12-3 or TRBV12-4 to TRBJ2-7; a possible D gene is TRBD1 (6 bases). There are 13 residues in the CDR3. Deletions cut 5 bases from V and 2 bases from J, with 10 bases between. The CDR3 region is CASSQGFTYEQYV. The CDR3 bases are TGTGCCAGCAGTCAGGGGTTTACCTACGAGCAGTACGTC.

The chain is built from TRBV7-2 and TRBJ1-6; D gene ambiguous. V lost 5 bases to trimming and J lost 0 bases, with 8 bases between them. Germline assignment: CDR1 SGHTA and CDR2 FQGNSA. The CDR3 extends over 15 amino acids. DNA for the CDR3: TGTGCCAGCAGCCTCCTCGGCTCCTATAATTCACCCCTCCACTTT. It yields the protein CASSLLGSYNSPLHF.

The chain uses TRBV6-4 and TRBJ1-5; D uncertain. CDR3 length: 20 residues. The germline V gene encodes CDR1 MRHNA and CDR2 SNTAGT. Trimming left V 6 bases short and J 3 bases short, with 30 bases between. The CDR3 protein is CASRRIHASWWLLYNQPQHF. CDR3 in DNA: TGTGCCAGCAGGAGGATTCACGCCTCCTGGTGGTTGCTCTACAATCAGCCCCAGCATTTT.

This clone was counted a few times. Here the CDR3 reads CASSFLDYGYTF. The CDR3 DNA follows: TGTGCCAGCAGCTTCCTAGACTATGGCTACACCTTC. The V and J genes are TRBV14 and TRBJ1-2; D unresolved. Trimming removed 5 bases at V and 3 bases at J, with 7 bases between. Germline V lookup: CDR1 SGHDN, CDR2 FVKESK. The CDR3 extends over 12 amino acids. The variable domain in full, completed from reference TRBV14 and TRBJ1-2, reads EAGVTQFPSHSVIEKGQTVTLRCDPISGHDNLYWYRRVMGKEIKFLLHFVKESKQDESGMPNNRFLAERTGGTYSTLKVQPAELEDSGVYFCASSFLDYGYTFGSGTRLTVV.